One sample yielded the 3 T cell receptor beta chains listed below, sequenced in a study of blood T cell repertoires in COVID-19. This table comes from immunoSEQ multiplex PCR, and its TCRdb copy is limited to in-frame clones, with some not included. This table holds more than 150,000 clones, 75% to 85% found once. Sequenced input: peripheral blood. Receptors were obtained from a man in his fifties or sixties with acute or convalescent COVID-19.

About this clone: Germline and junction disagree at one end, which may indicate a read error. CDR3 sequence reads: CASSSEGGLTQYF. CDR3 nucleotide sequence: TGTGCTAGCAGCTCCGAGGGCGGGTTGACCCAGTACTTC. The gene calls are TRBV7-7 and TRBJ2-5; possibly TRBD2 for D (5 bases). The CDR3 spans 13 residues. Germline-derived CDR1 and CDR2 are SSHAT and FNYEAQ (reference sequence).

Within the sample, this clone is medium-sized. The chain is built from TRBV5-1 and TRBJ1-3; TRBD1 matches 11 bases. Germline V gives CDR1 SGHRS, CDR2 YFSETQ. The CDR3 has 16 amino acids. V gave up 4 bases and J gave up 3 bases; unmatched junction bases: 6. CDR3 protein: CASSPGTGGIGNTIYF. In DNA form, the CDR3 reads TGCGCCAGCAGCCCCGGGACAGGGGGAATTGGAAACACCATATATTTT.

V is TRBV6-5 and J is TRBJ1-2, with D perhaps matching TRBD1 (6 bases). CDR1 is MNHEY and CDR2 is SVGAGI in the germline V gene. Trimming took 2 bases from V and 8 from J, leaving 18 bases between them. The CDR3 length is 15 residues. The CDR3 DNA follows: TGTGCCAGCAGTTACCGGCCGGGGGGCGAATGGGGCTACACCTTC. As protein: CASSYRPGGEWGYTF.